A single TCR beta chain is shown here with its context. TCRdb processed the RT-PCR reads anew with MiXCR; each CDR3 protein has one entry. This sample has about 680,000 distinct CDR3 sequences; 14% occur once, and the top ten carry about 3.9%. The CDR3 length is 16 residues. V lost 1 base to trimming and J lost 8 bases, with 20 bases between them. Germline V gene lookup returns CDR1 LGHNA and CDR2 YSLEER. The origin of this receptor is a female donor in good health, serving as a healthy control. The sample taken for sequencing was memory CD4+ T cells from blood. V is TRBV4-3 and J is TRBJ1-2; the D gene is possibly TRBD1 (5 bases). The CDR3 DNA reads as TGCGCCAGCAGCCAAGGACGTTCGCGGGGCCTAGGCGGCTACACCTTC. This codes for CASSQGRSRGLGGYTF.